The source of this TCR beta chain is a study of T-cell reconstitution after alpha-beta-depleted transplantation in children. J gave up 2 bases and V 6 bases, and 1 base lay outside the gene matches. Germline CDR1 SNHLY, CDR2 FYNNEI. There are 13 residues in the CDR3. Unique molecular identifiers were incorporated when the TCRbeta library was constructed. Each CDR3 protein gets one entry after TCRdb re-called the PCR reads with MiXCR. The sample contains a few hundred thousand distinct CDR3 sequences, approximately 10% of which appear only once. This chain joins TRBV2 and TRBJ2-1; 7 bases are a match to TRBD2. The TCR originated in a human donor who donated a stem cell graft to a child with acute lymphoblastic leukemia. The input for sequencing was PBMCs from the stem cell graft donor, taken from the stem cell graft. This chain's CDR3 is CASSGTTYNEQFF. In DNA, the CDR3 is TGTGCCAGCAGCGGGACTACCTACAATGAGCAGTTCTTC.